A single sample gave rise to the 23 T cell receptor beta chains below, sequenced in a study of shared clonotypes between healthy human individuals. Libraries were prepared by immunoSEQ multiplex PCR; TCRdb keeps only in-frame clonotypes and omits some of them. The profile covers 2 million or so clones, with 85% to 95% appearing a single time and around 0.13% taken by the ten largest. The sequenced sample consisted of naive CD4+ T cells sorted from blood. The subset denotes: CD45RA+ positively selected. These receptor sequences come from a man between 18 and 29 years old in good health.

About this clone: The same CDR3 is also encoded by other DNA sequences in this sample. This chain links TRBV7-9 with TRBJ2-2; 12 nucleotides line up with TRBD2. Germline V lookup: CDR1 SEHNR, CDR2 FQNEAQ (reference sequence). V shed 3 bases and J 4 bases; nucleotides not matched to a gene: 0. This CDR3 contains 15 residues. CDR3 protein: CASSLGLAGTGELFF. CDR3 bases: TGTGCCAGCAGCTTGGGACTAGCGGGCACCGGGGAGCTGTTTTTT.

The V gene is TRBV18, the J gene TRBJ1-2; D call uncertain. V gave up 2 bases and J gave up 5 bases, with 15 bases separating them. The CDR3 contains 15 residues. Per germline, CDR1 KGHSH and CDR2 LQKENI. The CDR3 region has the DNA TGTGCCAGCTCACCAAACGAGTGGATTGGGTATGGCTACACCTTC. It yields the protein CASSPNEWIGYGYTF. Full variable domain (outside the CDR3, taken from reference TRBV18 and TRBJ1-2): NAGVMQNPRHLVRRRGQEARLRCSPMKGHSHVYWYRQLPEEGLKFMVYLQKENIIDESGMPKERFSAEFPKEGPSILRIQQVVRGDSAAYFCASSPNEWIGYGYTFGSGTRLTVV.

J is TRBJ1-1 and V is TRBV29-1; no reliable D call. V was trimmed by 6 bases and J by 1 base, leaving 15 bases between them. Germline values: CDR1 SQVTM, CDR2 ANQGSEA. The CDR3 runs to 14 residues. The CDR3 region is CSVSLRATNTEAFF. In nucleotides, the CDR3 is TGCAGCGTCAGCCTCCGGGCCACGAACACTGAAGCTTTCTTT.

The chain is built from TRBV2 and TRBJ2-7; TRBD2 agrees at 11 bases. The V gene's germline CDR1 is SNHLY and CDR2 FYNNEI. Unmatched junction bases numbered 7, after V lost 4 bases and J lost 2 bases. The CDR3 runs to 16 residues. DNA of the CDR3: TGTGCCAGCAGTGTGGCTAGCGGGAGGAACCCCTACGAGCAGTACTTC. Its protein product is CASSVASGRNPYEQYF. Variable domain in full (rest from reference TRBV2 and TRBJ2-7): EPEVTQTPSHQVTQMGQEVILRCVPISNHLYFYWYRQILGQKVEFLVSFYNNEISEKSEIFDDQFSVERPDGSNFTLKIRSTKLEDSAMYFCASSVASGRNPYEQYFGPGTRLTVT.

V is TRBV25-1 and J is TRBJ2-5; 7 bases are a match to TRBD1. The CDR3 is made up of 14 amino acids. Trimming took 4 bases from V and 10 from J; bases not matched to a gene: 12. Germline V gives CDR1 MGHDK, CDR2 SYGVNS. This chain's CDR3 is CASSALPLGQYQYF. The CDR3 bases are TGTGCCAGCAGTGCTTTACCATTGGGACAGTACCAGTACTTC.

This chain uses TRBV5-1 with TRBJ1-5, with TRBD1 matching over 11 bases. V was clipped by 3 bases and J by 8 bases; unmatched bases: 7. This CDR3 is 15 amino acids long. Germline-derived CDR1 and CDR2 are SGHRS and YFSETQ. CDR3 protein: CASSSGTGGLEPQHF. DNA for the CDR3: TGCGCCAGCAGCTCCGGGACAGGGGGATTGGAGCCCCAGCATTTT.

This chain joins TRBV11-1 and TRBJ1-5; D call uncertain. The CDR3 is 13 amino acids. CDR1 and CDR2 from the germline V gene are SGHAT and FQDESV (reference sequence). The V gene lost 6 bases and the J gene lost 6 bases, with 12 bases spanning the gap. The CDR3 sequence: CASSSGPSQPQHF. The CDR3 coding sequence is TGTGCCAGCAGTTCCGGTCCGAGTCAGCCCCAGCATTTT.

V usage is TRBV5-1 and J usage is TRBJ2-3, with D possibly matching TRBD1 (5 bases). V lost 5 bases and J lost 6, with 13 bases in between. Germline values: CDR1 SGHRS, CDR2 YFSETQ. The CDR3 is 13 amino acids. This CDR3 is CASSPDNSDTQYF. CDR3 bases: TGCGCCAGCAGTCCGGACAATTCGGATACGCAGTATTTT.

On this clone itself: A read error may be the cause here, since a much bigger clone is one base away. Given the absence of the conserved phenylalanine or tryptophan at the CDR3 end, a read error is likely. The chain employs TRBV30 and TRBJ1-2, with TRBD1 matching over 8 bases. CDR1 is GTSNPN, CDR2 SVGIG, per germline (reference sequence). Trimming took 0 bases from V and 10 from J; bases not matched to a gene: 10. This CDR3 contains 14 residues. CDR3 sequence (DNA): TGTGCCTGGAGTGTAAATCTTTCACAGGGGGACTACACCTCC. Its translation: CAWSVNLSQGDYTS.

The V and J genes are TRBV28 and TRBJ2-7, with TRBD1 matching 8 bases. Germline V CDR1 and CDR2: MDHEN, SYDVKM. This CDR3 region has 16 residues. With 5 bases clipped from V and 0 bases from J, the junction kept 9 bases outside the gene matches. Here the CDR3 reads CASSEGGGTGSYEQYF. Here the CDR3 DNA reads TGTGCCAGCAGTGAGGGGGGTGGGACAGGCTCCTACGAGCAGTACTTC.

This chain links TRBV5-6 with TRBJ2-5, with 10 bases identical to TRBD2. The CDR3 runs 15 residues. After removal of 0 bases from V and 7 bases from J, the junction contained 6 bases not matched to a gene. CDR1 is SGHDT and CDR2 is YYEEEE in the germline V gene. The CDR3 sequence is CASSLELAGDGTQYF. Written as DNA, the CDR3 is TGTGCCAGCAGCTTGGAGCTAGCGGGAGACGGGACCCAGTACTTC.

Only one count was recorded for this clone. J is TRBJ2-3 and V is TRBV7-6, with 13 positions matching TRBD2. V lost 1 base, J lost 1 base, and 5 bases stayed unmatched. The CDR3 has 18 residues. Germline CDR1 reads SGHVS; CDR2 reads FNYEAQ. This chain's CDR3 is CASSLGAGTSGGTDTQYF. CDR3 coding DNA: TGTGCCAGCAGCTTAGGGGCGGGGACTAGCGGGGGCACAGATACGCAGTATTTT. Full variable domain (outside the CDR3, taken from reference TRBV7-6 and TRBJ2-3): GAGVSQSPRYKVTKRGQDVALRCDPISGHVSLYWYRQALGQGPEFLTYFNYEAQQDKSGLPNDRFSAERPEGSISTLTIQRTEQRDSAMYRCASSLGAGTSGGTDTQYFGPGTRLTVL.

In regard to this clone: The sample holds other DNA sequences that translate to the same CDR3. This rearrangement joins TRBV5-1 to TRBJ1-2; 7 nucleotides line up with TRBD1. V trimming: 0 bases; J trimming: 8 bases; junction bases outside the gene matches: 4. CDR3 length equals 13 residues. The V gene's germline CDR1 is SGHRS and CDR2 YFSETQ. The DNA for the CDR3 is TGCGCCAGCAGCTTGGGGCAGGGGGACGGCTACACCTTC. This codes for CASSLGQGDGYTF.

This sequence joins TRBV6-1 and TRBJ2-2, with D possibly being TRBD1 (7 bases). Between the trimmed V and J ends, which lost 4 bases and 5 bases, there was a span of 14 bases. Germline V lookup: CDR1 MNHNS, CDR2 SASEGT. The CDR3 has 15 residues. The CDR3 spells CASSGRDRNTGELFF. CDR3 coding DNA: TGTGCCAGCAGTGGGAGGGACAGAAATACCGGGGAGCTGTTTTTT.

The genes are TRBV30 and TRBJ1-6; D possibly corresponds to TRBD1 (5 bases). CDR3 length equals 13 residues. Trimming left V 4 bases short and J 7 bases short, with 11 bases between. Germline V CDR1 and CDR2: GTSNPN, SVGIG (reference sequence). The CDR3 region is CAWTGWLNSPLHF. The CDR3 nucleotides read TGTGCCTGGACAGGGTGGTTGAATTCACCCCTCCACTTT.

To note about this clone: Additional DNA sequences in this sample encode the identical CDR3. The rearrangement joins TRBV10-3 to TRBJ2-6; D ambiguous. Germline V gives CDR1 ENHRY, CDR2 SYGVKD. This CDR3 contains 16 residues. With 0 bases removed from V and 0 bases from J, the gap between germline ends came to 6 bases. The CDR3 sequence is CAISESGVSGANVLTF. CDR3 DNA: TGTGCCATCAGTGAGTCAGGCGTCTCTGGGGCCAACGTCCTGACTTTC.

The sample holds one count of this clone. The J gene is TRBJ2-3, the V gene TRBV5-1, with 9 bases fitting TRBD2. J was trimmed by 4 bases and V by 3 bases; bases with no gene match: 9. This CDR3 has 16 amino acids. CDR1 and CDR2 from the germline V gene are SGHRS and YFSETQ. The CDR3 reads CASSYRNSGSADTQYF. The CDR3 DNA reads TGCGCCAGCAGCTATCGTAATAGCGGGAGCGCAGATACGCAGTATTTT.

This clone turned up a few times. The chain is built from TRBV27 and TRBJ1-2; perhaps TRBD1 as D (6 bases). Germline assignment: CDR1 MNHEY and CDR2 SMNVEV (reference sequence). CDR3 length: 13 residues. Trimming stripped 3 bases from V and 5 bases from J, with 10 bases between. CDR3 DNA sequence: TGTGCCAGCAGTTTTGTAACAGGGTATGGCTACACCTTC. Translation: CASSFVTGYGYTF.

The V gene is TRBV27, the J gene TRBJ2-7, with D possibly being TRBD1 or TRBD2 (5 bases each). The ends were cut back, 2 bases at V and 3 bases at J, with 14 bases in the middle. The CDR3 has 15 amino acids. Germline V CDR1 and CDR2: MNHEY, SMNVEV (reference sequence). Here the CDR3 DNA reads TGTGCCAGCAGTTTAGAGGGGACCGTTAACTACGAGCAGTACTTC. This encodes CASSLEGTVNYEQYF.

J is TRBJ2-5 and V is TRBV5-4; 8 bases align to TRBD1. This CDR3 spans 15 amino acids. Per the germline V gene, CDR1 is SGHNT and CDR2 is YYREEE (reference sequence). The junction had 6 bases not matched to a gene; V was cut back by 0 bases and J by 5 bases. CDR3 nucleotide sequence: TGTGCCAGCAGCTTGGAGTCAGGGGGCTTGGAGACCCAGTACTTC. Amino acid sequence: CASSLESGGLETQYF.

V gene TRBV5-1 combines with J gene TRBJ2-5; 11 bases are a match to TRBD2. The CDR3 contains 16 residues. The V and J ends lost 0 bases and 5 bases, in that order; junction bases with no gene match: 6. Germline assignment: CDR1 SGHRS and CDR2 YFSETQ. CDR3 in DNA: TGCGCCAGCAGCTTGGGACTAGCGGGGACACACGAGACCCAGTACTTC. It is translated as CASSLGLAGTHETQYF. Using reference TRBV5-1 and TRBJ2-5 for the parts outside the CDR3, the full variable domain is KAGVTQTPRYLIKTRGQQVTLSCSPISGHRSVSWYQQTPGQGLQFLFEYFSETQRNKGNFPGRFSGRQFSNSRSEMNVSTLELGDSALYLCASSLGLAGTHETQYFGPGTRLLVL.

The V and J genes are TRBV9 and TRBJ2-5; 8 nucleotides align to TRBD1. The CDR3 contains 16 residues. CDR1 is SGDLS and CDR2 is YYNGEE in the germline V gene. V was clipped by 0 bases and J by 4 bases; unmatched bases: 8. The CDR3 here is CASSVAPGGIGETQYF. CDR3 DNA: TGTGCCAGCAGCGTAGCGCCAGGGGGCATCGGAGAGACCCAGTACTTC.

The rearrangement uses TRBV29-1 and TRBJ2-7; D is ambiguous. The DNA end favors TRBJ2-1, so the J call may be wrong. CDR3 length: 11 residues. Per the germline V gene, CDR1 is SQVTM and CDR2 is ANQGSEA. The CDR3, as DNA: TGCAGCGTTCGGGTAAGCAATGAGCAGTTCTTC. Amino acid sequence: CSVRVSNEQFF.